Each of the 20 T cell receptor beta chains below was sequenced from the same sample in a study of beta chain features in type 1 diabetes. Investigators reverse transcribed all isolated RNA, so they sequenced expressed TCRB transcripts. Measured with immunoSEQ multiplex PCR; TCRdb has only the in-frame clones, and not every one. The sample consists of 160,000 or so clones, over 55% of them appearing once. These receptors have no identified antigens. The study's findings and limits: Among all four CD4+ subsets, Type 1 diabetes patients had TCRB CDR3s that were moderately but significantly shorter.

Sequenced: naive CD4+ T cells from blood. These receptors originate from a man younger than 45 with type 1 diabetes.

The chain couples TRBV7-8 to TRBJ2-4, with D perhaps given as TRBD1 or TRBD2 (6 bases each). The V gene lost 1 base and the J gene lost 9 bases, with 13 bases spanning the gap. CDR1 is SGHVS, CDR2 FQNEAQ, per germline. This CDR3 region has 14 residues. The CDR3 DNA sequence: TGTGCCAGCAGCTTAGGGGGGGCAGATCTCATTCAGTACTTC. It translates to CASSLGGADLIQYF.

The V gene is TRBV25-1, the J gene TRBJ1-6, with D unresolved. The CDR3 spans 13 residues. The germline V gene has CDR1 MGHDK and CDR2 SYGVNS. V was pared by 5 bases and J by 6 bases, with 8 bases between. CDR3: CASSRYLNSPLHF. CDR3 DNA: TGTGCCAGCAGTCGTTATCTTAATTCACCCCTCCACTTT.

V and J are TRBV30 and TRBJ2-3; 8 nucleotides line up with TRBD1. V shed 0 bases, J shed 5 bases, and the junction held 7 bases outside the gene matches. From germline, CDR1 is GTSNPN and CDR2 SVGIG (reference sequence). This CDR3 comprises 15 residues. CDR3 in DNA: TGTGCCTGGAGTGTAGTCCAGGGGGCCGTAGATACGCAGTATTTT. This gives the protein CAWSVVQGAVDTQYF.

This chain uses TRBV19 with TRBJ2-5; D unclear. CDR3 length: 14 residues. V dropped 3 bases and J dropped 5 bases, with 13 bases sitting between them. Germline V gene data show CDR1 as LNHDA and CDR2 as SQIVND (reference sequence). The CDR3 is CASSIKDPRETQYF. The CDR3 DNA is TGTGCCAGTAGTATTAAGGACCCAAGGGAGACCCAGTACTTC.

In its sample, this clone was seen a few times. The chain recombines TRBV7-9 with TRBJ2-1, with unresolved D. Trimming removed 4 bases at V and 5 bases at J, with 9 bases between. CDR1 is SEHNR, CDR2 FQNEAQ, per germline (reference sequence). The CDR3 covers 13 residues. This CDR3 is CASSSRRDNEQFF. Written as DNA, the CDR3 is TGTGCCAGCAGCTCCCGACGCGACAATGAGCAGTTCTTC. Variable domain in full (rest from reference TRBV7-9 and TRBJ2-1): DTGVSQNPRHKITKRGQNVTFRCDPISEHNRLYWYRQTLGQGPEFLTYFQNEAQLEKSRLLSDRFSAERPKGSFSTLEIQRTEQGDSAMYLCASSSRRDNEQFFGPGTRLTVL.

The rearrangement uses TRBV27 and TRBJ2-3, with 7 bases lining up with TRBD1. V trimming: 3 bases; J trimming: 0 bases; junction bases outside the gene matches: 3. Germline assignment: CDR1 MNHEY and CDR2 SMNVEV (reference sequence). The CDR3 is made up of 15 amino acids. CDR3 protein: CASSFTGVSTDTQYF. Written as DNA, the CDR3 is TGTGCCAGCAGTTTTACAGGGGTTAGCACAGATACGCAGTATTTT.

This clone was observed a handful of times. The CDR3 is CASSLKSGYDEQYF. The DNA for the CDR3 is TGCGCCAGCAGCTTGAAATCCGGGTACGACGAGCAGTACTTC. This sequence joins TRBV5-1 and TRBJ2-7; D is uncertain. Germline values: CDR1 SGHRS, CDR2 YFSETQ. CDR3 length: 14 amino acids. V dropped 1 base and J dropped 5 bases, with 13 bases sitting between them.

The chain joins TRBV18 to TRBJ2-4; D is uncertain. The CDR3 is 12 amino acids. Trimming stripped 4 bases from V and 5 bases from J, with 6 bases between. Germline V lookup: CDR1 KGHSH, CDR2 LQKENI. The CDR3 nucleotides are TGTGCCAGCTCACTGACGGAAAACATTCAGTACTTC. It codes for CASSLTENIQYF.

This chain uses TRBV9 with TRBJ2-6; D is ambiguous. The V end was cut by 0 bases, the J end by 4 bases, with 8 bases between. The CDR3 is 15 amino acids. CDR1 and CDR2 (germline): SGDLS, YYNGEE. The CDR3 spells CASSVGGVGANVLTF. CDR3 in DNA: TGTGCCAGCAGCGTAGGTGGTGTCGGGGCCAACGTCCTGACTTTC.

The chain links TRBV2 to TRBJ2-7; 9 nucleotides line up with TRBD2. The CDR3 length is 15 residues. V dropped 3 bases and J dropped 2; count of bases not matched to a gene: 5. CDR1 SNHLY and CDR2 FYNNEI come from the germline V gene. In DNA, the CDR3 is TGTGCCAGCAGTGACCCTAGCGGGGTGGCCTACGAGCAGTACTTC. Its protein product is CASSDPSGVAYEQYF.

This chain connects TRBV5-1 to TRBJ2-5, with D perhaps being TRBD1 or TRBD2 (5 bases each). V was trimmed by 4 bases and J by 1 base, leaving 14 bases between them. The CDR3 sequence is 15 residues long. Germline assignment: CDR1 SGHRS and CDR2 YFSETQ. CDR3 amino acids: CASSRNRDGQETQYF. CDR3 nucleotide sequence: TGCGCCAGCAGCCGTAACCGGGACGGCCAAGAGACCCAGTACTTC.

The chain carries TRBV4-3 and TRBJ2-1; D is ambiguous. The CDR3 sequence is 16 residues long. The germline V gene has CDR1 LGHNA and CDR2 YSLEER. The V and J ends lost 0 bases and 2 bases respectively, with 11 bases between them. CDR3 sequence (DNA): TGCGCCAGCAGCCAAGATCCGGGTGTCCCCTACAATGAGCAGTTCTTC. Residues: CASSQDPGVPYNEQFF.

V usage is TRBV5-1 and J usage is TRBJ2-2; D unclear. Deletions cut 4 bases from V and 5 bases from J, with 15 bases between. This CDR3 is 15 amino acids long. The germline gives CDR1 SGHRS, CDR2 YFSETQ. CDR3 bases: TGCGCCAGCAGCCGTCGCTCGCAGCGTACCGGGGAGCTGTTTTTT. This sequence encodes CASSRRSQRTGELFF.

This clone appeared once. The chain combines TRBV6-1 with TRBJ1-1; D unresolved. This CDR3 region has 11 residues. The germline V and J ends were trimmed by 3 bases and 6 bases, with 5 bases remaining between them. Germline CDR1 reads MNHNS; CDR2 reads SASEGT. The CDR3 DNA reads TGTGCCAGCAGTGAGATGCCTGAAGCTTTCTTT. This gives the protein CASSEMPEAFF.

This clone occurred a few times. The V and J genes are TRBV15 and TRBJ2-3; D is undetermined. The germline V gene encodes CDR1 LNHNV and CDR2 YYDKDF (reference sequence). Trimming stripped 0 bases from V and 0 bases from J, with 13 bases between. The CDR3 runs to 17 residues. The CDR3 reads CATSRDTADISTDTQYF. CDR3 DNA sequence: TGTGCCACCAGCAGAGATACGGCAGATATTAGCACAGATACGCAGTATTTT.

The J gene is TRBJ2-5, the V gene TRBV29-1, with D possibly TRBD2 on 6 matching bases. The V gene's germline CDR1 is SQVTM and CDR2 ANQGSEA. The CDR3 loop spans 12 amino acids. V lost 6 bases, J lost 2 bases, and 10 bases lay in between. DNA for the CDR3: TGCAGCGTAACCGGAGGGCAAGAGACCCAGTACTTC. Amino acid sequence: CSVTGGQETQYF.

This chain connects TRBV11-2 to TRBJ2-2; either TRBD1 or TRBD2 may fit D (5 bases each). Germline V gene sequence: CDR1 SGHAT, CDR2 FQNNGV. CDR3 size: 14 residues. Trimming removed 7 bases from V and 7 bases from J, with 16 bases in between. The DNA for the CDR3 is TGTGCCAGCATCAGCCCGGGGACGATCGGGGAGCTGTTTTTT. Translating gives CASISPGTIGELFF.

The J gene is TRBJ1-4, the V gene TRBV7-9; 10 bases are shared with TRBD1. CDR3 length equals 14 residues. Unmatched junction bases numbered 3, after V lost 6 bases and J lost 5 bases. Germline loops: CDR1 SEHNR, CDR2 FQNEAQ (reference sequence). The CDR3 here is CASSRTGGNEKLFF. CDR3 nucleotide sequence: TGTGCCAGCAGTAGGACAGGGGGAAATGAAAAACTGTTTTTT.

The genes are TRBV7-2 and TRBJ2-3; TRBD2 matches 9 bases. CDR3 size: 11 residues. V lost 4 bases, J lost 14 bases, and 4 bases stayed unmatched. CDR1 and CDR2 from the germline V gene are SGHTA and FQGNSA. CDR3 DNA: TGTGCCAGCAGCTATAGCGGGGGTTCGTATTTT. Protein: CASSYSGGSYF.

This clone was seen more than once but under ten times. The chain recombines TRBV5-1 with TRBJ2-1; D might be TRBD2 (6 bases). The CDR3 is made up of 16 amino acids. V lost 0 bases to trimming and J lost 1 base, with 11 bases between them. Germline V gene sequence: CDR1 SGHRS, CDR2 YFSETQ. CDR3 loop: CASSLGQGGSYNEQFF. The CDR3 DNA sequence: TGCGCCAGCAGCTTGGGCCAGGGAGGATCCTACAATGAGCAGTTCTTC.